The rows below give T cell receptor beta chains drawn from one sample of a study of cytomegalovirus exposure and HLA in healthy donors. Produced via immunoSEQ multiplex PCR; TCRdb's table is partial and in-frame only. The repertoire holds 100,000 to 130,000 clones, under 85% seen once, with more than 4% in the top ten. Sequencing was carried out using PBMCs. These receptors were taken from a male donor in good health and CMV-seronegative. CDR3s include the opening cysteine and the closing phenylalanine or tryptophan. D genes are given only for firm matches. Not all rows give a size; the values are once, few, many and, for expanded clones, a class.

size,J,length,D,V,CDR3,DNA
.,TRBJ1-6,15,.,TRBV16,CASSQSGQGSSPLHF,TGTGCCAGCAGCCAATCGGGGCAGGGGAGTTCACCCCTCCACTTT
.,TRBJ1-4,17,TRBD1,TRBV5-5,CASSSGGQGATNEKLFF,TGTGCCAGCAGCTCGGGGGGACAGGGAGCAACTAATGAAAAACTGTTTTTT
.,TRBJ2-7,12,.,TRBV5-5,CASSLVSYEQYF,TGTGCCAGCAGCTTGGTATCCTACGAGCAGTACTTC
.,TRBJ2-1,14,.,TRBV6-6,CASSRQGGMNEQFF,TGTGCCAGCAGCAGGCAGGGTGGTATGAATGAGCAGTTCTTC
few,TRBJ2-1,16,TRBD2,TRBV6-6,CASSYTSGGRLNEQFF,TGTGCCAGCAGTTACACAAGCGGGGGGAGGCTCAATGAGCAGTTCTTC
.,TRBJ2-6,15,.,TRBV7-3,CASSPTGTGANVLTF,TGTGCCAGCAGCCCTACTGGTACTGGGGCCAACGTCCTGACTTTC
.,TRBJ2-7,18,TRBD2,TRBV5-1,CASSLGDRRLAGRYEQYF,TGCGCCAGCAGCTTGGGGGACCGGCGACTAGCGGGAAGGTACGAGCAGTACTTC
.,TRBJ2-7,14,TRBD2,TRBV5-1,CASSPGLGLGEQYF,TGCGCCAGCAGCCCGGGACTAGGTTTGGGCGAGCAGTACTTC
.,TRBJ2-2,15,.,TRBV14,CASSLDRRGTGELFF,TGTGCCAGCAGCCTCGACAGGCGAGGAACCGGGGAGCTGTTTTTT
.,TRBJ2-7,14,.,TRBV6-5,CASRAPRGTYEQYF,TGTGCCAGCAGGGCCCCTCGGGGAACCTACGAGCAGTACTTC
.,TRBJ2-7,15,TRBD1,TRBV2,CASSEESTGIHEQYF,TGTGCCAGCAGTGAAGAGTCGACAGGGATCCACGAGCAGTACTTC
.,TRBJ2-1,13,TRBD2,TRBV9,CASAQDGRNEQFF,TGTGCCAGCGCCCAGGACGGGAGGAATGAGCAGTTCTTC
few,TRBJ2-5,14,TRBD2,TRBV30,CAWSQSGRGETQYF,TGTGCCTGGAGTCAAAGCGGGAGGGGGGAGACCCAGTACTTC
few,TRBJ1-2,12,TRBD1,TRBV19,CASREGQYGYTF,TGTGCCAGTAGAGAGGGACAGTATGGCTACACCTTC
.,TRBJ2-4,17,TRBD2,TRBV4-2,CASSQEPGLAEKNIQYF,TGTGCCAGCAGCCAAGAACCGGGACTAGCGGAAAAAAACATTCAGTACTTC
few,TRBJ2-1,13,TRBD2,TRBV15,CATSGGLAGVQFF,TGTGCCACCAGCGGGGGACTAGCGGGAGTGCAGTTCTTC
.,TRBJ1-2,11,.,TRBV29-1,CSVAGYGGYTF,TGCAGCGTTGCAGGGTACGGGGGCTACACCTTC
.,TRBJ1-1,16,TRBD1,TRBV5-1,CASSLAYRGVLTEAFF,TGCGCCAGCAGCTTGGCTTACAGGGGTGTGTTGACTGAAGCTTTCTTT
.,TRBJ2-5,14,.,TRBV5-1,CASSFAGAQETQYF,TGCGCCAGCAGCTTTGCAGGGGCGCAAGAGACCCAGTACTTC
.,TRBJ2-7,14,TRBD1,TRBV6-6,CASSGQGATYEQYF,TGTGCCAGCAGTGGACAGGGGGCCACCTACGAGCAGTACTTC
.,TRBJ2-1,14,TRBD2,TRBV9,CASTVGEGRNEQFF,TGTGCCAGCACGGTGGGGGAGGGTCGCAATGAGCAGTTCTTC
few,TRBJ1-4,14,.,TRBV28,CASTTLTVNEKLFF,TGTGCCAGCACCACCTTGACAGTTAATGAAAAACTGTTTTTT
once,TRBJ2-2,15,TRBD2,TRBV2,CASSETSGNTGELFF,TGTGCCAGCAGTGAGACTAGCGGGAACACCGGGGAGCTGTTTTTT
.,TRBJ2-7,14,TRBD2,TRBV11-2,CASSFPGLVSEQYF,TGTGCCAGCAGCTTCCCGGGACTAGTAAGCGAGCAGTACTTC
.,TRBJ2-3,14,.,TRBV5-1,CASSRSESTDTQYF,TGCGCCAGCAGCCGGTCGGAGAGCACAGATACGCAGTATTTT
.,TRBJ1-2,15,TRBD1,TRBV10-3,CAISDPGQPNYGYTF,TGTGCCATCAGTGACCCGGGACAGCCTAACTATGGCTACACCTTC